Listed below are T cell receptor beta chains from one sample, sequenced in a study of CD8+CD57+ T cells in acquired aplastic anemia. Each CDR3 protein gets one entry after TCRdb re-called the reads with MiXCR. Found here are some 170,000 distinct CDR3 sequences, around 40% of them singletons; the top ten hold approximately 1%. Sample: sorted CD4+, CD8+, or CD8+CD57+ T cells (not recorded which) from PBMCs. These receptors were taken from a human donor in good health. Each CDR3 is given with its conserved first and last residue. Each record gives: J gene, V gene, clone size, CDR3 protein. Rows may omit the clone size; those that give it use once, few, many or a size class.

>TRBJ1-2|TRBV7-6|-
CASSPGLNGYTF
>TRBJ1-2|TRBV19|-
CASSQGRGGNYGCTF
>TRBJ2-5|TRBV5-1|-
CASTDVTSETQYF
>TRBJ1-6|TRBV20-1|-
CSARRDRANSPLHF
>TRBJ2-1|TRBV10-3|many
CAITATGSSYNEQFF
>TRBJ2-3|TRBV24-1|-
CATGRLAGDTQYF
>TRBJ2-1|TRBV7-9|few
CASSLEPNEQFF
>TRBJ1-5|TRBV4-2|many
CASSQLVNQPQHF
>TRBJ2-7|TRBV20-1|-
CSASGLAGVGEQYF
>TRBJ1-2|TRBV6-5|many
CASSYSGPNYGYTF
>TRBJ2-7|TRBV20-1|-
CSAIPGQLYEQYF
>TRBJ1-1|TRBV5-1|-
CASSWGQVTTEAFF
>TRBJ2-7|TRBV20-1|many
CSARDRRRSYEQYF
>TRBJ1-6|TRBV20-1|-
CSAPDRALGSPLHF
>TRBJ2-5|TRBV9|once
CASSRDELAGELLPRGQYF
>TRBJ2-7|TRBV29-1|many
CSVYGSAGLKDEQYF
>TRBJ1-1|TRBV10-3|-
CAISESRTEAFF
>TRBJ2-3|TRBV7-3|-
CASSGGQAGADTQYF
>TRBJ1-4|TRBV2|-
CASSDLTGGEKLFF
>TRBJ1-5|TRBV7-2|many
CASSLGQNNQPQHF
>TRBJ2-3|TRBV19|once
CASSTPVNEQYF
>TRBJ1-6|TRBV6-2/TRBV6-3|-
CASSPTGQNNSPLHF
>TRBJ2-7|TRBV2|few
CASRDRVYEQYF
>TRBJ1-5|TRBV24-1|-
CATSAGQSNQPQHF
>TRBJ1-6|TRBV19|-
CASSIGDNSPLHF
>TRBJ2-1|TRBV5-1|many
CASSARLAGGYNEQFF
>TRBJ2-7|TRBV20-1|-
CSAEGGATPIYEQYF
>TRBJ2-7|TRBV30|-
CAFKTGGNEQYF
>TRBJ1-6|TRBV29-1|-
CSVEGQGNSPLHF
>TRBJ2-3|TRBV7-2|-
CAGSLGVSADTQYF
>TRBJ1-2|TRBV6-1|-
CASSEARQTNYGYTF